This T cell receptor (beta chain) was captured in a study of blood T cell repertoires in COVID-19. Only in-frame clones appear in the TCRdb table, and some are missing; sequencing was by immunoSEQ multiplex PCR. Counted here are approximately 190,000 clones, roughly 82% occurring once; the ten biggest clones make up roughly 8%. Germline V lookup: CDR1 KGHSH, CDR2 LQKENI. This CDR3 spans 13 amino acids. The V end lost 2 bases, the J end lost 8 bases, and 10 bases lay between the germline ends. The sequence was collected from a woman aged 55-69 years with COVID-19, enrolled during active disease. Material: peripheral blood. The J gene is TRBJ1-5, the V gene TRBV18; D is unresolved. Written as DNA, the CDR3 is TGTGCCAGCTCACCAGAGCCCTTAAAGCCCCAGCATTTT. It encodes CASSPEPLKPQHF. Looking up the rest from reference TRBV18 and TRBJ1-5 gives the full variable domain: NAGVMQNPRHLVRRRGQEARLRCSPMKGHSHVYWYRQLPEEGLKFMVYLQKENIIDESGMPKERFSAEFPKEGPSILRIQQVVRGDSAAYFCASSPEPLKPQHFGDGTRLSIL.